These T cell receptor beta chains were read from a single sample in a study of T cells in Graves' hyperthyroidism and ophthalmopathy. TCRdb redid the calling of the multiplex PCR reads with MiXCR, one entry per CDR3 protein. The sample carries roughly 640,000 distinct CDR3 sequences, about 16% recorded once. Specimen: blood. These receptors came from a woman aged 40 to 50 with Graves' ophthalmopathy. Both conserved end residues are trimmed from each CDR3. The D gene is left open where the match is weak.

v_call	j_call	d_call	cdr3_aa
TRBV15	TRBJ2-5	TRBD2	ATSRGMSSGIETQY
TRBV27	TRBJ2-2	TRBD2	ASSSNELAGEPNTGELF
TRBV5-1	TRBJ1-1	NA	ASSLGGRGDEAF
TRBV6-6	TRBJ1-5	NA	ASSYGAGGNQPPH
TRBV28	TRBJ1-4	TRBD1	ASSFIGQGEEKLF
TRBV7-9	TRBJ2-3	NA	ASSPPLGQRGGDTQY
TRBV11-2	TRBJ2-5	TRBD1	ASRWTGTGETQY
TRBV7-2	TRBJ2-1	NA	ASSLVPTAGEQF
TRBV28	TRBJ2-1	NA	ASSLVGRWF
TRBV4-1	TRBJ1-1	NA	ASSQEIFMNTEAF
TRBV27	TRBJ1-1	NA	ASSQGGAGTEAF
TRBV7-8	TRBJ2-3	NA	ASSSFLARAGLTDTQY
TRBV5-1	TRBJ2-3	NA	ASSPGGLTTDTQY
TRBV18	TRBJ2-3	TRBD1	ASSPQGQGTDTQY
TRBV2	TRBJ2-5	NA	ASSVYRGETQY
TRBV2	TRBJ2-5	NA	ASSGQLLGYQETQY
TRBV28	TRBJ2-3	TRBD2	ASSLFYYAGLAGATDTQY
TRBV5-1	TRBJ1-1	NA	ASSPLRGTNTEAF
TRBV6-5	TRBJ1-5	NA	ASSYSGQSNQPQH
TRBV5-1	TRBJ2-1	TRBD2	ASSLERDGRSYEQF
TRBV6-1	TRBJ2-6	NA	ASAAESSGANVLT
TRBV13	TRBJ2-5	NA	ASSNRDHVETQY
TRBV6-1	TRBJ2-5	NA	ASSTGPGFRGKEETQY
TRBV9	TRBJ1-2	TRBD1	ASSPIDRAPPNYGYT
TRBV24-1	TRBJ2-5	TRBD1	ATSDLRGQGQETQY
TRBV11-2	TRBJ2-3	TRBD2	ASSHAGLAGSTDTQY
TRBV20-1	TRBJ2-5	TRBD2	GARVLADHQETQY
TRBV27	TRBJ2-6	NA	ASTHPGANVLT
TRBV7-2	TRBJ2-7	NA	ASSRRTGNEQY
TRBV27	TRBJ1-1	NA	ASSASILLAEAF
TRBV11-2	TRBJ2-1	NA	ASSLDFGGYNEQF
TRBV29-1	TRBJ2-1	NA	SVEDENLGPF
TRBV2	TRBJ2-1	NA	ASSGGWSYNEQF
TRBV10-2	TRBJ1-1	NA	ASSQFLNTEAF
TRBV30	TRBJ2-2	NA	AWNSVRKIPNTGELF
TRBV19	TRBJ1-2	TRBD1	ASSTYLGQGRGYGYT
TRBV4-2	TRBJ2-5	TRBD2	ASSQEVGPLAGEEETQY
TRBV2	TRBJ1-5	NA	ASGGRQPQH
TRBV12-3/TRBV12-4	TRBJ1-4	NA	ASSFRGRGEKLF
TRBV10-3	TRBJ1-3	NA	ATVGRGTIY
TRBV6-1	TRBJ2-7	NA	ASSSTTFSYEQY